Shown below are 26 T cell receptor beta chains from a single sample sequenced in a study of CD8+ T cells in alopecia areata. RNA was extracted and reverse transcribed into cDNA as the sequencing template. Libraries were prepared by immunoSEQ multiplex PCR; TCRdb keeps only in-frame clonotypes and omits some of them. Of roughly 150,000 clones in the sample, 55% were seen once. Sequenced sample: CD4+ T cells sorted from blood. Every receptor here comes from a human donor in good health.

The rearrangement uses TRBV6-5 and TRBJ2-1, with D unclear. CDR3 length equals 14 residues. The V and J ends lost 5 bases and 4 bases respectively, with 12 bases between them. Germline CDR1 is MNHEY and CDR2 is SVGAGI. CDR3 region: CASSRLFPYNEQFF. The CDR3 nucleotides are TGTGCCAGCAGTCGCCTGTTTCCATACAATGAGCAGTTCTTC.

V and J are TRBV4-1 and TRBJ2-1, with TRBD2 identical over 7 bases. The germline gives CDR1 MGHRA, CDR2 YSYEKL. This CDR3 comprises 11 residues. J was trimmed by 9 bases and V by 4 bases; bases with no gene match: 0. In DNA form, the CDR3 reads TGCGCCAGCAGCCGGGGGGGTGAGCAGTTCTTC. Translation: CASSRGGEQFF.

This chain links TRBV11-2 with TRBJ2-7, with D possibly being TRBD2 (5 bases). This CDR3 region has 15 residues. From germline, CDR1 is SGHAT and CDR2 FQNNGV. V was trimmed by 6 bases and J by 2 bases, leaving 17 bases between them. The CDR3 DNA follows: TGTGCCAGCAGTCGCGAGGGTTCTCGGACCTACGAGCAGTACTTC. It specifies CASSREGSRTYEQYF.

This clone showed up just a few times. This chain uses TRBV30 with TRBJ1-1; 11 nucleotides line up with TRBD1. With V trimmed by 3 bases and J by 5 bases, 8 bases remained unmatched. The CDR3 has 15 residues. Germline CDR1 is GTSNPN and CDR2 is SVGIG (reference sequence). The CDR3 DNA sequence: TGTGCCTGGAGAAGGACAGGGGGCCGATGGACTGAAGCTTTCTTT. Its translation is CAWRRTGGRWTEAFF.

This chain links TRBV19 with TRBJ2-5; either TRBD1 or TRBD2 may supply D (5 bases each). Germline CDR1 reads LNHDA; CDR2 reads SQIVND (reference sequence). The CDR3 has 11 amino acids. Deletions cut 3 bases from V and 10 bases from J, with 9 bases between. CDR3 coding DNA: TGTGCCAGTAGTATGGGGACCCGCCAGTACTTC. Translated, it gives CASSMGTRQYF.

The chain has TRBV4-1 and TRBJ2-7; D perhaps matches TRBD2 (6 bases). Per the germline V gene, CDR1 is MGHRA and CDR2 is YSYEKL. The V end lost 4 bases, the J end lost 0 bases, and 10 bases lay between the germline ends. CDR3 length equals 14 residues. The CDR3 here is CASSRPGSSYEQYF. CDR3 DNA sequence: TGCGCCAGCAGCCGTCCCGGGAGCTCCTACGAGCAGTACTTC.

The rearrangement links TRBV29-1 to TRBJ1-2; TRBD1 matches at 8 bases. The CDR3 sequence is 15 residues long. Germline CDR1 and CDR2: SQVTM and ANQGSEA. V lost 7 bases and J lost 0; bases outside the gene matches: 10. The DNA for the CDR3 is TGCAGCGCTGGGACAGGCAAGGGACCTAACTATGGCTACACCTTC. It specifies CSAGTGKGPNYGYTF.

This clone occurred once. This chain uses TRBV29-1 with TRBJ2-2; possible D gene TRBD1, 6 bases. Germline V gives CDR1 SQVTM, CDR2 ANQGSEA. The CDR3 length is 14 residues. V lost 4 bases to trimming and J lost 2 bases, with 11 bases between them. CDR3 residues: CSVGSGANTGELFF. In DNA form, the CDR3 reads TGCAGCGTTGGGTCAGGGGCTAACACCGGGGAGCTGTTTTTT.

This sequence joins TRBV30 and TRBJ2-5; D gene ambiguous. V gave up 0 bases and J gave up 7 bases, with 9 bases separating them. Germline CDR1 is GTSNPN and CDR2 is SVGIG (reference sequence). CDR3 size: 12 residues. The CDR3 spells CAWSVSSGTQYF. The CDR3 DNA follows: TGTGCCTGGAGTGTAAGTTCGGGGACCCAGTACTTC.

As concerns this clone: Other DNA sequences within the sample encode an identical CDR3. The V gene is TRBV20-1, the J gene TRBJ2-2; D remains ambiguous. The CDR3 runs to 11 residues. From germline, CDR1 is DFQATT and CDR2 SNEGSKA (reference sequence). The germline V and J ends were trimmed by 2 bases and 2 bases, with 0 bases remaining between them. The CDR3 DNA follows: TGCAGTGCTAGAAACACCGGGGAGCTGTTTTTT. As protein: CSARNTGELFF.

The chain has TRBV5-1 and TRBJ2-7; the match to TRBD2 covers 11 bases. V gave up 8 bases and J gave up 2 bases; unmatched junction bases: 9. The CDR3 extends over 15 amino acids. Germline V gene lookup returns CDR1 SGHRS and CDR2 YFSETQ. The CDR3 loop reads CASSTSGRSTYEQYF. Written as DNA, the CDR3 is TGCGCCAGTAGTACTAGCGGGAGATCTACCTACGAGCAGTACTTC.

Written as DNA, the CDR3 is TGTGCCAGCAGTCGGACAGGTTTAACAGATACGCAGTATTTT. This encodes CASSRTGLTDTQYF. The genes are TRBV2 and TRBJ2-3, with 7 bases fitting TRBD1. After removal of 5 bases from V and 3 bases from J, the junction contained 5 bases not matched to a gene. The CDR3 runs 14 residues. Germline values: CDR1 SNHLY, CDR2 FYNNEI.

The genes are TRBV29-1 and TRBJ1-2; D is possibly TRBD1 (5 bases). Trimming removed 0 bases at V and 13 bases at J, with 18 bases between. The CDR3 contains 13 residues. The germline CDR1 and CDR2 sequences are SQVTM and ANQGSEA. This chain's CDR3 is CSVEDSKGPRGTF. The CDR3 DNA reads TGCAGCGTTGAAGACTCGAAGGGGCCCCGGGGCACCTTC. Full variable domain (remainder filled in from reference TRBV29-1 and TRBJ1-2): SAVISQKPSRDICQRGTSLTIQCQVDSQVTMMFWYRQQPGQSLTLIATANQGSEATYESGFVIDKFPISRPNLTFSTLTVSNMSPEDSSIYLCSVEDSKGPRGTFGSGTRLTVV.

This clone appeared a single time. The rearrangement links TRBV4-1 to TRBJ1-2, with D hard to call. This CDR3 region has 15 residues. Per germline, CDR1 MGHRA and CDR2 YSYEKL. V was trimmed by 4 bases and J by 6 bases, leaving 18 bases between them. CDR3 coding DNA: TGCGCCAGCAGCCCTCGAATTTGGGAAGTGGATGGCTACACCTTC. Protein product: CASSPRIWEVDGYTF.

The V call is TRBV18, the J call TRBJ2-1; no firm D call. Germline V lookup: CDR1 KGHSH, CDR2 LQKENI. The germline V and J ends were trimmed by 3 bases and 6 bases, with 6 bases remaining between them. The CDR3 spans 12 residues. The CDR3 bases are TGTGCCAGCTCACCGTCAGCCAATGAGCAGTTCTTC. The encoded protein is CASSPSANEQFF.

This clone has only a few counts. This chain links TRBV7-2 with TRBJ2-6; D is undetermined. V was cut by 2 bases and J by 4 bases, with 9 bases left in between. The CDR3 runs 15 residues. Per the germline V gene, CDR1 is SGHTA and CDR2 is FQGNSA. CDR3 nucleotide sequence: TGTGCCAGCAGCTTATCGAGATCCGGGGCCAACGTCCTGACTTTC. Translation gives CASSLSRSGANVLTF.

V gene TRBV2 combines with J gene TRBJ2-5; 7 nucleotides line up with TRBD2. Germline V gene sequence: CDR1 SNHLY, CDR2 FYNNEI. The J segment lost 5 bases and the V segment lost 5 bases, leaving 5 bases of the junction unmatched. The CDR3 has 13 amino acids. The DNA of the CDR3 is TGTGCCAGCAGTACGGTGGGGGGGGAGACCCAGTACTTC. Encoded protein: CASSTVGGETQYF.

In its sample, this clone was seen a few times. This sequence joins TRBV29-1 and TRBJ2-1; no definite D call. There are 14 residues in the CDR3. V was shortened by 5 bases and J by 6 bases, with 17 bases between the two germline ends. Germline loops: CDR1 SQVTM, CDR2 ANQGSEA. CDR3 protein: CSVSPGNRGNEQFF. In nucleotides, the CDR3 is TGCAGCGTTTCTCCAGGTAATAGAGGCAATGAGCAGTTCTTC.

The J gene is TRBJ2-5, the V gene TRBV30, with D maybe TRBD2 (6 bases). The CDR3 has 14 amino acids. In germline, CDR1 is GTSNPN, CDR2 SVGIG (reference sequence). V gave up 0 bases and J gave up 7 bases, with 15 bases separating them. The chain's CDR3 is CAWSVSAGGGTQYF. The CDR3 region has the DNA TGTGCCTGGAGTGTTTCAGCGGGTGGGGGGACCCAGTACTTC.

The rearrangement links TRBV6-5 to TRBJ2-6; 9 bases line up with TRBD1. The CDR3 length is 15 residues. Germline CDR1 MNHEY, CDR2 SVGAGI. Germline trimming cut 6 bases from V and 0 bases from J; bases unmatched to any gene: 0. The CDR3, as DNA: TGTGCCAGCAGGACAGGGGGCTCTGGGGCCAACGTCCTGACTTTC. Its translation is CASRTGGSGANVLTF.

In DNA form, the CDR3 reads TGCGCCAGCAGCCAAGAGGGTAATGAGCAGTTCTTC. Translated: CASSQEGNEQFF. The chain recombines TRBV4-1 with TRBJ2-1, with D unresolved. Germline assignment: CDR1 MGHRA and CDR2 YSYEKL. Trimming pared 0 bases from V and 7 bases from J, leaving 4 bases between. The CDR3 loop spans 12 amino acids.

The V call is TRBV29-1, the J call TRBJ2-1; the match to TRBD2 covers 14 bases. The CDR3 length is 16 residues. The germline V gene encodes CDR1 SQVTM and CDR2 ANQGSEA. V lost 5 bases to trimming and J lost 4 bases; unmatched junction nucleotides: 7. The CDR3, as DNA: TGCAGCGTTCCGGGACTAGCGGGAGTCCCTTACAATGAGCAGTTCTTC. Its translation is CSVPGLAGVPYNEQFF.

J is TRBJ2-5 and V is TRBV27, with no clear D. The CDR3 covers 15 residues. V was shortened by 5 bases and J by 5 bases, with 18 bases between the two germline ends. The V gene's germline CDR1 is MNHEY and CDR2 SMNVEV (reference sequence). DNA for the CDR3: TGTGCCAGCAGTCCAGGCAGCGTCCCTTCGGAGACCCAGTACTTC. It codes for CASSPGSVPSETQYF.

The rearrangement links TRBV5-1 to TRBJ2-5; TRBD1 matches 7 bases. V shed 7 bases and J 4 bases; nucleotides not matched to a gene: 7. This CDR3 is 13 amino acids long. Germline CDR1 and CDR2: SGHRS and YFSETQ. CDR3 region: CASRDSSPETQYF. DNA of the CDR3: TGCGCCAGCCGGGACAGCAGTCCAGAGACCCAGTACTTC.

This rearrangement joins TRBV10-3 to TRBJ2-4, with D perhaps assigned TRBD1 or TRBD2 (5 bases each). V was pared by 10 bases and J by 5 bases, with 12 bases between. The CDR3 is made up of 12 amino acids. The germline gives CDR1 ENHRY, CDR2 SYGVKD. The CDR3 is CATGLGENIQYF. As DNA, the CDR3 is TGTGCCACCGGTTTGGGGGAAAACATTCAGTACTTC.

The chain recombines TRBV29-1 with TRBJ1-1; D unresolved. Per germline, CDR1 SQVTM and CDR2 ANQGSEA. Trimming took 4 bases from V and 8 from J, leaving 14 bases between them. The CDR3 runs 12 residues. The CDR3 nucleotides are TGCAGCGTTGCCATCTTCCCAGGCGAAGCTTTCTTT. It is translated as CSVAIFPGEAFF.